The entry that follows covers one T cell receptor beta chain sequence. The germline gives CDR1 SGHRS, CDR2 YFSETQ. Trimming took off 3 bases at V and 0 bases at J, with 9 bases between the two ends. This CDR3 comprises 14 residues. The data stem from a study of CD8+ T cells in alopecia areata. Sequencing used cDNA as its template, made by extracting RNA and reverse transcribing it. Profiling relied on immunoSEQ multiplex PCR, and the TCRdb table lists in-frame clones only, not all of them. The table shows hundreds of thousands of clones, with 60% occurring only once. Treatment described: oral pan-JAK inhibitor, 5-10 mg twice daily.

This chain joins TRBV5-1 and TRBJ2-5; tentatively, D is TRBD2 (6 bases). This TCR came from a human donor with alopecia areata. The starting material was CD4+ T cells sorted from blood, obtained at approximately week 51, from a patient treated with tofacitinib. The CDR3 sequence: CASSSRDYQETQYF. CDR3 DNA: TGCGCCAGCAGCTCCCGGGACTACCAAGAGACCCAGTACTTC.